These 16 T cell receptor beta chains were sequenced from one sample in a study of control samples from healthy donors and cancer patients. Sequencing used immunoSEQ multiplex PCR; TCRdb keeps in-frame clones, though not all of them. Of roughly 190,000 clones listed, approximately 91% are singletons. Sequencing was performed on blood. The receptors derive from a man between 25 and 39 years old in good health.

In its sample, this clone was seen once. The genes are TRBV6-5 and TRBJ2-1; D uncertain. This CDR3 spans 16 amino acids. CDR1 is MNHEY, CDR2 SVGAGI, per germline. The V and J ends lost 0 bases and 2 bases respectively, with 11 bases between them. The CDR3 DNA follows: TGTGCCAGCAGTTACTCGGCGTTCGATCCCTACAATGAGCAGTTCTTC. This gives the protein CASSYSAFDPYNEQFF.

The table lists this clone with a count of one. The rearrangement uses TRBV12-3 or TRBV12-4 and TRBJ2-7, with D perhaps matching TRBD1 (6 bases). This CDR3 has 11 amino acids. V was cut by 3 bases and J by 13 bases, with 13 bases left in between. The CDR3 here is CASSFLGTRYF. In DNA, the CDR3 is TGTGCCAGCAGTTTTTTGGGGACAAGATACTTC.

This sequence joins TRBV27 and TRBJ2-1, with 8 bases lining up with TRBD1. The CDR3 loop spans 16 amino acids. Per germline, CDR1 MNHEY and CDR2 SMNVEV (reference sequence). Germline trimming cut 5 bases from V and 8 bases from J; bases unmatched to any gene: 14. The CDR3 protein is CASSPGQGSPRDEQFF. The CDR3 nucleotides are TGTGCCAGCAGTCCCGGACAGGGCAGCCCTCGTGATGAGCAGTTCTTC.

J is TRBJ2-7 and V is TRBV5-1; TRBD1 matches 11 bases. V was clipped by 4 bases and J by 7 bases; unmatched bases: 10. Germline CDR1 reads SGHRS; CDR2 reads YFSETQ. This CDR3 comprises 15 residues. CDR3 sequence: CASSPRGQGAGEQYF. CDR3 sequence (DNA): TGCGCCAGCAGCCCCCGTGGACAGGGGGCTGGGGAGCAGTACTTC.

The V call is TRBV19, the J call TRBJ2-1; D might be TRBD2 (6 bases). The CDR3 loop spans 15 amino acids. V lost 10 bases and J lost 4, with 20 bases in between. CDR1 and CDR2 (germline): LNHDA, SQIVND (reference sequence). CDR3 coding DNA: TGTGCCACCCATTTCGGGGGATCCAAATACAATGAGCAGTTCTTC. It specifies CATHFGGSKYNEQFF.

This clone was counted between two and nine times. The rearrangement joins TRBV14 to TRBJ2-1; D is ambiguous. CDR3 length: 13 residues. Trimming removed 0 bases from V and 6 bases from J, with 6 bases in between. Germline CDR1 SGHDN, CDR2 FVKESK. Here the CDR3 DNA reads TGTGCCAGCAGCCAAGAGAACGGCAATGAGCAGTTCTTC. It yields the protein CASSQENGNEQFF.

The chain's CDR3 is CASRGQAFSGNTIYF. DNA of the CDR3: TGTGCCAGCAGAGGACAGGCCTTCTCTGGAAACACCATATATTTT. The V gene is TRBV6-5, the J gene TRBJ1-3, with 7 bases lining up with TRBD1. The CDR3 runs to 15 residues. The junction had 5 bases not matched to a gene; V was cut back by 6 bases and J by 0 bases. From germline, CDR1 is MNHEY and CDR2 SVGAGI.

The chain couples TRBV2 to TRBJ1-2; possible D gene TRBD1, 6 bases. Trimming left V 6 bases short and J 4 bases short, with 9 bases between. The CDR3 loop spans 12 amino acids. CDR1 and CDR2 from the germline V gene are SNHLY and FYNNEI. CDR3 nucleotides: TGTGCCAGCAGGAGACAGGTCTATGGCTACACCTTC. Protein product: CASRRQVYGYTF.

The chain's CDR3 is CASSPRTGAGEQYF. The CDR3, as DNA: TGTGCCAGCAGTCCCAGGACAGGGGCAGGCGAGCAGTACTTC. The chain joins TRBV3-1 (or the pseudogene TRBV3-2) to TRBJ2-7; 9 bases map to TRBD1. The length of the CDR3 is 14 residues. Germline-derived CDR1 and CDR2 are LGHDT and YNNKEL (reference sequence). The V and J ends lost 6 bases and 6 bases, in that order; junction bases with no gene match: 9.

The rearrangement links TRBV7-9 to TRBJ2-7; maybe TRBD1 (6 bases). Germline V gene sequence: CDR1 SEHNR, CDR2 FQNEAQ (reference sequence). V was cut by 4 bases and J by 3 bases, with 13 bases left in between. The CDR3 extends over 14 amino acids. The CDR3 nucleotides are TGTGCCAGCAGCTCAAAAGGGGGAAGCTACGAGCAGTACTTC. As protein: CASSSKGGSYEQYF. Based on the CDR3 plus reference TRBV7-9 and TRBJ2-7, the full variable domain is DTGVSQNPRHKITKRGQNVTFRCDPISEHNRLYWYRQTLGQGPEFLTYFQNEAQLEKSRLLSDRFSAERPKGSFSTLEIQRTEQGDSAMYLCASSSKGGSYEQYFGPGTRLTVT.

This chain links TRBV7-9 with TRBJ1-4, with unresolved D. Germline CDR1 reads SEHNR; CDR2 reads FQNEAQ (reference sequence). V was clipped by 1 base and J by 7 bases, with 7 bases between them. The CDR3 has 13 amino acids. CDR3 sequence (DNA): TGTGCCAGCAGCTTAGGGGAGGTTGAAAAACTGTTTTTT. As protein: CASSLGEVEKLFF.

V usage is TRBV6-6 and J usage is TRBJ2-2; tentatively, D is TRBD2 (6 bases). Germline CDR1 reads MNHNY; CDR2 reads SVGAGI (reference sequence). Trimming shortened V by 11 bases and J by 4 bases, and 14 bases separated the two germline ends. There are 13 residues in the CDR3. In DNA form, the CDR3 reads TGTGCCTCCTCAGCGGGTAGCACCGGGGAGCTGTTTTTT. Amino acids: CASSAGSTGELFF.

The chain recombines TRBV19 with TRBJ1-4; 10 bases line up with TRBD1. The ends lost 4 bases at V and 10 bases at J; junction bases unmatched: 9. This CDR3 contains 15 residues. Germline V gene data show CDR1 as LNHDA and CDR2 as SQIVND (reference sequence). Written as DNA, the CDR3 is TGTGCCAGTAGTACTACCGGGACAGGGGCCGGAAAACTGTTTTTT. Protein: CASSTTGTGAGKLFF.

The chain links TRBV25-1 to TRBJ1-1; D might be TRBD1 (6 bases). Trimming removed 3 bases at V and 4 bases at J, with 15 bases between. CDR3 length equals 15 residues. Germline V gene lookup returns CDR1 MGHDK and CDR2 SYGVNS. The CDR3 nucleotides are TGTGCCAGCAGTGATCAGGACAGAAGGGTCACTGAAGCTTTCTTT. Translating gives CASSDQDRRVTEAFF.

Details on this clone: Other DNA sequences in this specimen translate into the identical CDR3. This rearrangement joins TRBV5-1 to TRBJ2-1; 9 bases map to TRBD1. The junction had 6 bases not matched to a gene; V was cut back by 2 bases and J by 6 bases. CDR3 length: 15 residues. Germline V CDR1 and CDR2: SGHRS, YFSETQ. CDR3 residues: CASSLEGQGFNEQFF. DNA for the CDR3: TGCGCCAGCAGCTTAGAGGGACAGGGTTTCAATGAGCAGTTCTTC.

This clone was observed many times. The chain is built from TRBV27 and TRBJ1-5; D uncertain. Per germline, CDR1 MNHEY and CDR2 SMNVEV (reference sequence). This CDR3 spans 15 amino acids. With 7 bases removed from V and 0 bases from J, the gap between germline ends came to 13 bases. The CDR3 sequence: CASMKDGISNQPQHF. In DNA form, the CDR3 reads TGTGCCAGCATGAAGGACGGTATTAGCAATCAGCCCCAGCATTTT.